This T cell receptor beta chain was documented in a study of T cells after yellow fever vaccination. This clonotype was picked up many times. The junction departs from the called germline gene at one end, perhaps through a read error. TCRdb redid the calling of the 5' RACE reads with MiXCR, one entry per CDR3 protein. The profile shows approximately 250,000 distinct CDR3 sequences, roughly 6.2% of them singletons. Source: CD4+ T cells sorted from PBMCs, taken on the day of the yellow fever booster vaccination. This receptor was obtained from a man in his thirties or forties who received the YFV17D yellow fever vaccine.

Here the CDR3 reads CASSLDLSGTSRVHF. In nucleotides, the CDR3 is TGTGCCAGCAGCTTAGATTTGAGCGGGACCAGTCGGGTGCACTTC. V is TRBV11-2 and J is TRBJ2-7; 7 nucleotides align to TRBD2. This CDR3 spans 15 amino acids. The V gene's germline CDR1 is SGHAT and CDR2 FQNNGV.